These T cell receptor beta chains were read from a single sample in a study of cytomegalovirus exposure and HLA in healthy donors. Measured with immunoSEQ multiplex PCR; TCRdb has only the in-frame clones, and not every one. This table has nearly 200,000 clones, 70% to 80% appearing once. Sequenced: PBMCs. The receptors come from a male donor in good health and CMV-seropositive. Each CDR3 is given without its conserved first and last residue. The order of the fields is J gene, D gene, CDR3 length, V gene, CDR3 protein. D genes are given only for firm matches.

j_gene: TRBJ2-7
d_gene: TRBD2
len: 12
v_gene: TRBV30
CDR3aa: AWSVLAGGVEQY

j_gene: TRBJ1-2
d_gene: -
len: 17
v_gene: TRBV7-9
CDR3aa: ASSWRGGTAPGQNYGYT

j_gene: -
d_gene: -
len: 10
v_gene: TRBV9
CDR3aa: ASSPNSNEQY

j_gene: TRBJ2-1
d_gene: TRBD2
len: 13
v_gene: TRBV6-6
CDR3aa: ASSLSGRSYNEQF

j_gene: TRBJ2-2
d_gene: -
len: 14
v_gene: TRBV7-3
CDR3aa: ASSLRAALNTGELF

j_gene: TRBJ1-3
d_gene: -
len: 12
v_gene: TRBV9
CDR3aa: ASSVEEPGNTIY

j_gene: TRBJ2-7
d_gene: -
len: 9
v_gene: TRBV7-9
CDR3aa: ASSTDSEQY

j_gene: TRBJ1-1
d_gene: -
len: 10
v_gene: TRBV6-1
CDR3aa: ASSFIVTEAF

j_gene: TRBJ2-7
d_gene: TRBD2
len: 17
v_gene: TRBV28
CDR3aa: ASTSPVGSGSKRSGEQY

j_gene: -
d_gene: TRBD1
len: 11
v_gene: TRBV6-1
CDR3aa: ASVKQGAYEQY

j_gene: TRBJ1-2
d_gene: -
len: 11
v_gene: TRBV19
CDR3aa: ASTSGQTYGYT

j_gene: TRBJ2-7
d_gene: TRBD2
len: 11
v_gene: TRBV11-3
CDR3aa: ALTLAADYEQY

j_gene: -
d_gene: -
len: 11
v_gene: TRBV28
CDR3aa: ASKLDSSYEQY

j_gene: TRBJ2-5
d_gene: TRBD2
len: 12
v_gene: TRBV15
CDR3aa: AIALAGDSETQY

j_gene: TRBJ2-3
d_gene: TRBD2
len: 14
v_gene: TRBV9
CDR3aa: ASSALSGRETDTQY

j_gene: TRBJ1-3
d_gene: TRBD1
len: 13
v_gene: TRBV25-1
CDR3aa: ASSEGQSSGNTIY

j_gene: TRBJ2-1
d_gene: -
len: 11
v_gene: TRBV14
CDR3aa: ASSPPSNFEQF

j_gene: TRBJ1-2
d_gene: -
len: 11
v_gene: TRBV7-3
CDR3aa: ASSPGEGYGYT

j_gene: TRBJ2-1
d_gene: TRBD2
len: 15
v_gene: TRBV4-3
CDR3aa: ASSQDRSGGAFNEQF

j_gene: TRBJ2-2
d_gene: -
len: 14
v_gene: TRBV25-1
CDR3aa: ASSPQPTRVHRGAV

j_gene: TRBJ1-2
d_gene: TRBD1
len: 12
v_gene: TRBV7-9
CDR3aa: ASSLVQGLYGYT

j_gene: TRBJ1-1
d_gene: -
len: 12
v_gene: TRBV2
CDR3aa: ASSDRSLNTEAF

j_gene: TRBJ2-1
d_gene: TRBD2
len: 15
v_gene: TRBV7-3
CDR3aa: ASSLIGLAGMADEQF

j_gene: TRBJ2-7
d_gene: -
len: 10
v_gene: TRBV2
CDR3aa: ASNLYGDEQY

j_gene: TRBJ2-1
d_gene: TRBD1
len: 16
v_gene: TRBV5-1
CDR3aa: ASSSGQGETRGFNEQF